This TCR beta chain was documented in a study of PD-L1 blockade in urothelial cancer. Sequenced by immunoSEQ multiplex PCR; TCRdb stores in-frame clones only, minus some. The table includes about 100,000 clones, 90% to 95% detected once. This clone appeared a single time. V was shortened by 3 bases and J by 1 base, with 3 bases between the two germline ends. Germline-derived CDR1 and CDR2 are MDHEN and SYDVKM. CDR3 length equals 12 residues. The origin of this receptor is a woman older than 75 with urothelial cancer. The V call is TRBV28, the J call TRBJ1-1; D gene uncertain. The input for sequencing was PBMCs, taken around atezolizumab (anti-PD-L1) treatment. This chain's CDR3 is CASSLRNTEAFF. CDR3 DNA sequence: TGTGCCAGCAGTTTGAGGAACACTGAAGCTTTCTTT.